This record concerns one TCR beta chain sequence. What it recognizes is unknown. Combining a sample-barcoded 5' primer with a J-beta primer mix, a second PCR ran for 7 to 11 cycles. Each cDNA molecule, via a template-switch adaptor with 12 random nucleotides, was tagged. TCRdb called the 5' RACE reads again in MiXCR, with one record for every CDR3 protein. The sample has some 780,000 distinct CDR3 sequences; roughly three fifths are singletons. Per the germline V gene, CDR1 is SEHNR and CDR2 is FQNEAQ (reference sequence). The CDR3 spans 15 residues. V was shortened by 5 bases and J by 5 bases, with 18 bases between the two germline ends. The data originate from a study of blood T cells in healthy people across ages. Study-wide results and limits: No one knew whether donors had CMV, which possibly confounded expanded clonotype changes. Relative to aged donors, long-lived donors carried more naive CD4+ cells and displayed higher diversity.

V gene TRBV7-9 combines with J gene TRBJ2-5, with a possible D match to TRBD2 (5 bases). The receptor comes from a man aged 40-50 years in good health. Source material: blood. The CDR3 here is CASSPRDGLVETQYF. As DNA, the CDR3 is TGTGCCAGCAGCCCCCGGGATGGTTTAGTGGAGACCCAGTACTTC.